This entry describes one T cell receptor beta chain. The data derive from a study of shared clonotypes between healthy human individuals. Germline loops: CDR1 SQVTM, CDR2 ANQGSEA. V shed 7 bases, J shed 4 bases, and the junction held 3 bases outside the gene matches. The CDR3 has 12 amino acids. Sequencing was performed with immunoSEQ multiplex PCR; in TCRdb, only in-frame clones are kept and a portion is missing. The repertoire holds approximately 2.5 million clones, with 80% to 95% as singletons. The clonotype originates from a man aged 18-30 years in good health. Some clones in this sample may be carry-over from other donors' samples. Source material: naive CD4+ T cells from PBMCs. The subset is: CD45RA+ positively selected. This sequence joins TRBV29-1 and TRBJ2-5, with 10 nucleotides matching TRBD1. The CDR3 DNA sequence: TGCAGCGCCCGGACAGGGGGAGAGACCCAGTACTTC. Its translation: CSARTGGETQYF.